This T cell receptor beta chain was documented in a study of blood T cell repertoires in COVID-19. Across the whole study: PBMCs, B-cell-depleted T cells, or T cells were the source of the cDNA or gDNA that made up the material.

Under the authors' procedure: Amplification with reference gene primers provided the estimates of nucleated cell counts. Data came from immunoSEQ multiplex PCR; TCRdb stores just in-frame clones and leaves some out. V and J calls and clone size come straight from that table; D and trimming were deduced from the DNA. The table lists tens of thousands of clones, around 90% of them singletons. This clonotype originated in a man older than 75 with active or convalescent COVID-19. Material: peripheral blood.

This CDR3 reads CASRGTDYGYTF. DNA of the CDR3: TGTGCCAGCAGGGGGACAGACTATGGCTACACCTTC. This chain joins TRBV12-3 or TRBV12-4 and TRBJ1-2; 7 bases agree with TRBD1. V was clipped by 6 bases and J by 3 bases; unmatched bases: 1. CDR3 length: 12 amino acids.